The clone carrying this T cell receptor (beta chain) was seen at least ten times. These data come from a study of CD8 T cells in ankylosing spondylitis. Using its own MiXCR run on the 5' RACE reads, TCRdb lists one record per CDR3 protein. The sample shows about 64,000 distinct CDR3 sequences, around 6.5% of them seen only once. Trimming removed 0 bases from V and 4 bases from J, with 10 bases in between. The CDR3 loop spans 15 amino acids. Germline V gene sequence: CDR1 SGHTA, CDR2 FQGNSA. Material for sequencing was synovial fluid, either unsorted or a sorted T cell fraction (not recorded which). The TCR originated in a male donor with ankylosing spondylitis. This chain joins TRBV7-2 and TRBJ2-1, with D maybe TRBD2 (5 bases). The CDR3 region is CASSLAAGVYNEQFF. CDR3 nucleotides: TGTGCCAGCAGCTTAGCGGCGGGCGTTTACAATGAGCAGTTCTTC.